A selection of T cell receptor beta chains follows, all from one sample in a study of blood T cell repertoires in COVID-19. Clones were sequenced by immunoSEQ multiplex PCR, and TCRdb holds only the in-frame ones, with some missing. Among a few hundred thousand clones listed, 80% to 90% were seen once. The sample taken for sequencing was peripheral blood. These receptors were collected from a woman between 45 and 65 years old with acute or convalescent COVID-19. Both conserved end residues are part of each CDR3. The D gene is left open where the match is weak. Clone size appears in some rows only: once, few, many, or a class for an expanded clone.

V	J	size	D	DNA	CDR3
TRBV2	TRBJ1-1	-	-	TGTGCCAGCACCACTCGGAGGGACACTGAAGCTTTCTTT	CASTTRRDTEAFF
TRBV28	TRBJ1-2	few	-	TGTGCCAGCAGTTCTTTGGGCTACACCTTC	CASSSLGYTF
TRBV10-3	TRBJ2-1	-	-	TGTGCCATCAGCGGGAGAGAGCACGACAATGAGCAGTTCTTC	CAISGREHDNEQFF
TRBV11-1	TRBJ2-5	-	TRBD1	TGTGCCAGCAGCCCTGACAGGGGGCTACTCCAAGAGACCCAGTACTTC	CASSPDRGLLQETQYF
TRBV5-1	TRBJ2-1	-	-	TGCGCCAGCAGCTTGTTTGGGCAGACCTACAATGAGCAGTTCTTC	CASSLFGQTYNEQFF
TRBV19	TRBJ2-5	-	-	TGTGCCACGGGGGTGGAGACCCAGTACTTC	CATGVETQYF
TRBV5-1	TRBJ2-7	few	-	TGCGCCAGCAGCTTGGAGGGGGAGCAGTACTTC	CASSLEGEQYF
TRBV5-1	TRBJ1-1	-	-	TGCGCCAGCAGCTTGGAAGCGGGACCCAGTGAAGCTTTCTTT	CASSLEAGPSEAFF
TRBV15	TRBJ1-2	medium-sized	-	TGTGCCACCAGCAGAGATCTGGGGCTCTATGGCTACACCTTC	CATSRDLGLYGYTF
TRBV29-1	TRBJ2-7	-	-	TGCAGCGTTGAAGATCCTCGGGGGACAGAGTACGAGCAGTACTTC	CSVEDPRGTEYEQYF
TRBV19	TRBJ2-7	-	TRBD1	TGTGCCAGTAGTGAAGGCAGGGGGCTCTACGAGCAGTACTTC	CASSEGRGLYEQYF
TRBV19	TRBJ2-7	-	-	-	CASTSDRWSQEQYF
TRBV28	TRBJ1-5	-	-	TGTGCCAGCAAATGGGAGGGGGGTAATCAGCCCCAGCATTTT	CASKWEGGNQPQHF
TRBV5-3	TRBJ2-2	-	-	TGTGCCAGAAGTCCTAGGCCGAACACCGGGGAGCTGTTTTTT	CARSPRPNTGELFF
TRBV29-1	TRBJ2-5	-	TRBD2	TGCAGCGGGGGGACTAGCGGGAGAGGGTGGGAGACCCAGTACTTC	CSGGTSGRGWETQYF
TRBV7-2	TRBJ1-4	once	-	TGTGCCAGCAGCTTGGAGAGATGGGATGAAAAACTGTTTTTT	CASSLERWDEKLFF
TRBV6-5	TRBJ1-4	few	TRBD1	TGTGCCAGCAAAACAGGGGAAGAAAAACTGTTTTTT	CASKTGEEKLFF
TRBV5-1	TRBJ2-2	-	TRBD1	TGCGCCAGCAGCTCCTACGACAGGGGAGACACCGGGGAGCTGTTTTTT	CASSSYDRGDTGELFF
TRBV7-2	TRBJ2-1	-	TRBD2	TGTGCCAGCAGCTTTAGCGGGGGGGCTTACAATGAGCAGTTCTTC	CASSFSGGAYNEQFF
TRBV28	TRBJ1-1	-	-	TGTGCCAGCACCGCTGCGGGATACACTGAAGCTTTCTTT	CASTAAGYTEAFF
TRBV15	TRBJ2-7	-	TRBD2	TGTGCCACCAGCAGAGGTCCCCCCGGGACTAGCGGGACCGAGCAGTACTTC	CATSRGPPGTSGTEQYF
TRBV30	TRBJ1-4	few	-	TGTGCCTGGAGCTCTACAACAGGGCGAACTAATGAAAAACTGTTTTTT	CAWSSTTGRTNEKLFF
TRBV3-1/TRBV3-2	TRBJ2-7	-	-	TGTGCCAGCAGCCAAGATGGGGCAGCCTACGAGCAGTACTTC	CASSQDGAAYEQYF
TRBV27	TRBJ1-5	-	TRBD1	TGTGCCAGCAGTTTACTCGGGACAGGTTTGGGTCAGAATCAGCCCCAGCATTTT	CASSLLGTGLGQNQPQHF
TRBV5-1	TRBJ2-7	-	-	TGCGCCAGCAGGGACAGCGGACCACCAGTCTACGAGCAGTACTTC	CASRDSGPPVYEQYF
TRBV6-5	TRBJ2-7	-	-	TGTGCCAGCAGCCCCGGAACGTGGGAGAACGAGCAGTACTTC	CASSPGTWENEQYF
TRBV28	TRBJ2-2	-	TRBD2	TGTGCCAGCAGTTTTGTGGCGGGAGGTGGCACCGGGGAGCTGTTTTTT	CASSFVAGGGTGELFF